The T cell receptor beta chain under discussion was sequenced for a study of beta chain features in type 1 diabetes. Overall study results and limits: For patients and controls alike, PCR might favor shorter templates to the same degree.

This clone appeared a few times. Its antigen is as yet unknown. The study reverse transcribed the entire isolated RNA, so it sequenced expressed TCRB transcripts. Sequenced by immunoSEQ multiplex PCR; TCRdb stores in-frame clones only, minus some. Among 350,000 to 450,000 clones listed, around 14% were seen once. Cell sorting via CD45RO/CCR7/CD25/CD127/CD95/CD27 was performed to obtain CD4+ naive, central memory, regulatory and stem cell-like memory cells. The germline V gene has CDR1 SGHTA and CDR2 FQGNSA. This CDR3 is 17 amino acids long. V gave up 2 bases and J gave up 0 bases; unmatched junction bases: 6.

The chain uses TRBV7-2 and TRBJ2-3; 9 bases match TRBD2. What was sequenced was naive CD4+ T cells from blood. The receptor was isolated from a young man in good health. CDR3 sequence (DNA): TGTGCCAGCAGCTTATCCGGGACTAGCTCTAGCACAGATACGCAGTATTTT. This encodes CASSLSGTSSSTDTQYF.